This TCR beta chain was captured in a study of blood T cell repertoires in COVID-19. Turning to the study itself: From T cells, B-cell-depleted T cells, or PBMCs came the material, which was cDNA or gDNA.

TCRdb's copy holds only in-frame clones and misses some; the assay was immunoSEQ multiplex PCR. The sample yields about 88,000 clones, roughly 84% seen once. Per germline, CDR1 MNHEY and CDR2 SVGAGI. The CDR3 loop spans 13 amino acids. Trimming took 6 bases from V and 6 from J; bases not matched to a gene: 5. The sequence was obtained from a woman older than 75 with acute or convalescent COVID-19. The source material was peripheral blood. V usage is TRBV6-5 and J usage is TRBJ1-5; 7 nucleotides line up with TRBD1. CDR3 in DNA: TGTGCCAGCAGACCTACAGGGGCTCAGCCCCAGCATTTT. Its translation is CASRPTGAQPQHF.